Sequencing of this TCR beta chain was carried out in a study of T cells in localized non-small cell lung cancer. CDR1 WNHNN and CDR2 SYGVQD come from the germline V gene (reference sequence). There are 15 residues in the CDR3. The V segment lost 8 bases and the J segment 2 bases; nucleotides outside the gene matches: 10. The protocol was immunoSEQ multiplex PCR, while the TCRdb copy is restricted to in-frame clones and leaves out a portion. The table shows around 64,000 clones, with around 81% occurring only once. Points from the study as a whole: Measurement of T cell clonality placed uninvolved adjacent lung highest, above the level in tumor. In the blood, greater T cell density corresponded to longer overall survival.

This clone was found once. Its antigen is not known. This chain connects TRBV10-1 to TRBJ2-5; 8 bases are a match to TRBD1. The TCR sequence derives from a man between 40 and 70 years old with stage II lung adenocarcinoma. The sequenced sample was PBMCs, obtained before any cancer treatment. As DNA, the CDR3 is TGCGCCAGCTGTAAGACAGGGGATAGACAAGAGACCCAGTACTTC. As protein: CASCKTGDRQETQYF.